This TCR beta chain comes out of a study of CD8+ T cells in alopecia areata. This CDR3 region has 14 residues. Germline V gene lookup returns CDR1 SGHDT and CDR2 YYEEEE. V lost 3 bases, J lost 2 bases, and 12 bases lay in between. In each case, RNA was isolated and then reverse transcribed into cDNA as the sequencing template. Clones were sequenced by immunoSEQ multiplex PCR, and TCRdb holds only the in-frame ones, with some missing. The sample contains 150,000 or so clones, about 87% of which appear only once. This rearrangement joins TRBV5-6 to TRBJ2-7; TRBD2 might be the D (6 bases). The sequence was obtained from a human donor with alopecia areata. This sample comprised CD8+ T cells sorted from blood, obtained at week 0. The CDR3 nucleotides read TGTGCCAGCAGCTATGAGCGGGTTGCCTACGAGCAGTACTTC. Amino acid sequence: CASSYERVAYEQYF.